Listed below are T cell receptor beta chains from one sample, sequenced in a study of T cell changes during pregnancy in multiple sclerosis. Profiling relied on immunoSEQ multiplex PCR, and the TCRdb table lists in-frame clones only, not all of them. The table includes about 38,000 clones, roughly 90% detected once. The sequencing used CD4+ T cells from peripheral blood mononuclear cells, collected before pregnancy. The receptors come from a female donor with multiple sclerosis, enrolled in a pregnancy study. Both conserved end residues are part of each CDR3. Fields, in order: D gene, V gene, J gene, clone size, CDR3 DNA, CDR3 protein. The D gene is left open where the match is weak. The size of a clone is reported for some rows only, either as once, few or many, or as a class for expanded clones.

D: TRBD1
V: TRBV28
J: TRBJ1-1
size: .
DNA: TGTGCCAGCAGTACACGACAGGGGAGAATTGGAATGAACACTGAAGCTTTCTTT
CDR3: CASSTRQGRIGMNTEAFF

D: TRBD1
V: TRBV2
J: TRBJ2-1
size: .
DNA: TGTGCCAGCAAGGGACAGGGCAACAATGAGCAGTTCTTC
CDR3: CASKGQGNNEQFF

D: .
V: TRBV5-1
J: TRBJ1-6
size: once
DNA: TGCGCCAGCAGCTTGGACTTAGCGGTCCGGGGTTCACCCCTCCACTTT
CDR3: CASSLDLAVRGSPLHF

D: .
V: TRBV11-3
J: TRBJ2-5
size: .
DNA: TGTGCCAGCAGCCGAGCGGGTTGGGAGACCCAGTACTTC
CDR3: CASSRAGWETQYF

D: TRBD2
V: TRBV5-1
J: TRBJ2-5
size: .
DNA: TGCGCCAGCAGCTACCACGGCGCGGGGGTTGAGACCCAGTACTTC
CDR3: CASSYHGAGVETQYF

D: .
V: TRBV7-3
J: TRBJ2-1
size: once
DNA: TGTGCCAGCAGCTTATTGCCCGGCCCCCAGGTCGGCAATGAGCAGTTCTTC
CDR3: CASSLLPGPQVGNEQFF

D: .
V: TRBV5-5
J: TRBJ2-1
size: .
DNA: TGTGCCAGCAGCCGACAGACAGATGCTAGGAATGAGCAGTTCTTC
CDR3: CASSRQTDARNEQFF

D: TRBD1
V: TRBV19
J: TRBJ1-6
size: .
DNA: TGTGCCAGTACCGTTGCGACAGGGAGTGATTCACCCCTCCACTTT
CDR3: CASTVATGSDSPLHF

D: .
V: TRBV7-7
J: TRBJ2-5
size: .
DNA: TGTGCTAGCAGCTTAGGTGGCAGGGCGGAGGAGACCCAGTACTTC
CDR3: CASSLGGRAEETQYF

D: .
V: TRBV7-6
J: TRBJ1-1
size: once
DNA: TGTGCCAGCAGCTCGGGGGGCAGAAACACTGAAGCTTTCTTT
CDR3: CASSSGGRNTEAFF

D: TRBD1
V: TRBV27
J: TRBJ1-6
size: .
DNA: TGTGCCAGCAGGGTGACAGGGATCGGAGGAAATAATTCACCCCTCCACTTT
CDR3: CASRVTGIGGNNSPLHF

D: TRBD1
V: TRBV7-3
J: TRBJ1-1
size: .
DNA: TGTGCCAGCAGCCCAACAGGGGGCACACATAACACTGAAGCTTTCTTT
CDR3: CASSPTGGTHNTEAFF

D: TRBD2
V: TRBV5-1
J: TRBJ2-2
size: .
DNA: TGCGCCAGCAGCTTGGCTAGCGGGGTCACCGGGGAGCTGTTTTTT
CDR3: CASSLASGVTGELFF

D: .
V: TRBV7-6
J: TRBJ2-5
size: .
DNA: TGTGCCAGCAGCTTATTTTTGGCTTGGTACTTC
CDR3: CASSLFLAWYF